This T cell receptor (beta chain) was recorded in a study of tumor-infiltrating lymphocytes in primary liver carcinoma. The CDR3 consists of 16 residues. CDR1 is MDHEN, CDR2 SYDVKM, per germline. The ends lost 2 bases at V and 3 bases at J; junction bases unmatched: 8. TCR beta cDNA was prepared out of 450 to 500 ng total RNA by means of a constant-region primer. Libraries of TCR beta came from three nested multiplex PCR rounds with slightly modified ARM-PCR. TRBV1-TRBV30 forward primers and a C-beta reverse primer were used in the first two PCR rounds, which each ran for 9 to 10 cycles. Each CDR3 protein gets one entry after TCRdb re-called the multiplex PCR reads with MiXCR. Of approximately 310,000 distinct CDR3 sequences listed, 65% are singletons. RNA was extracted from whole blood without cell sorting, alongside germline DNA.

This rearrangement joins TRBV28 to TRBJ1-1, with TRBD1 identical over 8 bases. Sequencing was performed on peripheral blood. The receptor's source is a man between 35 and 55 years old with primary liver carcinoma and hepatitis B virus infection. CDR3 amino acids: CASSLPNGQGHTEAFF. The CDR3 DNA follows: TGTGCCAGCAGTTTACCAAATGGACAGGGACACACTGAAGCTTTCTTT.